This TCR beta chain was documented in a study of T cells after yellow fever vaccination. This clonotype was counted at least ten times. TCRdb reprocessed the 5' RACE reads with MiXCR, giving one entry per CDR3 protein. The profile covers some 320,000 distinct CDR3 sequences, with over 4% appearing a single time and under 30% taken by the ten largest. Germline V gene data show CDR1 as SQVTM and CDR2 as ANQGSEA. V shed 2 bases and J shed 3 bases, with 9 bases lying between them. The CDR3 loop spans 13 amino acids. The specimen was PBMCs, collected 5 days after the yellow fever booster vaccination. V and J are TRBV29-1 and TRBJ2-3; possibly TRBD1 or TRBD2 for D (5 bases each). The clonotype comes from a man in his late teens or twenties who received the YFV17D yellow fever vaccine. DNA for the CDR3: TGCAGCGTTGAATGGGGGTGGACAGATACGCAGTATTTT. Translation: CSVEWGWTDTQYF.